Each of the 30 T cell receptor beta chains below was sequenced from the same sample in a study of response to subunit inactivated influenza vaccine. TCRdb re-derived calls from the RT-PCR reads in MiXCR, one entry per CDR3 protein. The data show around 580,000 distinct CDR3 sequences, approximately 15% seen once. The material sequenced was PBMCs from blood, taken about 12 days after vaccination. These receptors all stem from a man aged 50 or older who received an inactivated influenza vaccine.

This clonotype was seen more than once but under ten times. The chain recombines TRBV11-2 with TRBJ1-6; 8 nucleotides line up with TRBD1. Germline CDR1 and CDR2: SGHAT and FQNNGV. The CDR3 sequence is 16 residues long. The trim removed 5 bases at V and 8 bases at J, leaving 11 bases unmatched. The CDR3 DNA follows: TGTGCCAGCAGCCTCCTCCGACAGGGGTTTGATTCACCCCTCCACTTT. Residues: CASSLLRQGFDSPLHF.

The gene calls are TRBV20-1 and TRBJ2-1; TRBD1 aligns across 7 bases. The CDR3 consists of 13 residues. Trimming at V came to 3 bases and at J to 8 bases, leaving 7 bases not matched to a gene. CDR1 and CDR2 (germline): DFQATT, SNEGSKA (reference sequence). The CDR3 DNA is TGCAGTGCTAGGGGAGCAGGGGGTTATGAGCAGTTCTTC. Translating it yields CSARGAGGYEQFF.

The chain combines TRBV6-1 with TRBJ1-6; D call uncertain. V lost 5 bases and J 9 bases, leaving 11 bases between the germline ends. Germline CDR1 MNHNS, CDR2 SASEGT. There are 13 residues in the CDR3. For the CDR3, the DNA is TGTGCCAGCAGTCCGGACCCGGGTTCACCCCTCCACTTT. It translates to CASSPDPGSPLHF.

This clonotype has at least ten counts. This chain joins TRBV11-2 and TRBJ2-5, with D perhaps matching TRBD1 (6 bases). This CDR3 contains 13 residues. V dropped 4 bases and J dropped 7 bases, with 13 bases sitting between them. Germline V gene data show CDR1 as SGHAT and CDR2 as FQNNGV. The CDR3 is CASSSGGLMTQYF. For the CDR3, the DNA is TGTGCCAGCAGCTCTGGGGGCCTGATGACCCAGTACTTC.

The rearrangement links TRBV6-5 to TRBJ2-7; a possible D gene is TRBD1 (5 bases). V lost 4 bases and J 3 bases, leaving 10 bases between the germline ends. This CDR3 is 13 amino acids long. Germline values: CDR1 MNHEY, CDR2 SVGAGI. For the CDR3, the DNA is TGTGCCAGCAGTTTCAGGGTTAACTACGAGCAGTACTTC. Protein product: CASSFRVNYEQYF.

The chain joins TRBV7-8 to TRBJ2-3, with D perhaps given as TRBD1 or TRBD2 (5 bases each). V gave up 6 bases and J gave up 0 bases, with 16 bases separating them. The germline V gene has CDR1 SGHVS and CDR2 FQNEAQ. CDR3 length: 16 residues. CDR3 protein: CASSFPGWTSTDTQYF. The CDR3 DNA follows: TGTGCCAGCAGTTTCCCAGGGTGGACTAGCACAGATACGCAGTATTTT.

Only a few counts were recorded for this clonotype. This chain connects TRBV7-8 to TRBJ2-7; 7 bases fit TRBD2. CDR3 size: 14 residues. CDR1 and CDR2 (germline): SGHVS, FQNEAQ. V dropped 3 bases and J dropped 6; count of bases not matched to a gene: 8. CDR3 bases: TGTGCCAGCAGCTTGGGAGGGCCTATCGGCGAGCAGTACTTC. This translates into CASSLGGPIGEQYF.

This clonotype was seen repeatedly, ten times or more. The rearrangement joins TRBV3-1 to TRBJ2-1; D possibly corresponds to TRBD2 (6 bases). The V end lost 5 bases, the J end lost 8 bases, and 13 bases lay between the germline ends. This CDR3 is built from 13 residues. Germline V lookup: CDR1 LGHDT, CDR2 YNNKEL (reference sequence). In DNA form, the CDR3 reads TGTGCCAGCAGCGCAGGAGGGGTCCATGAGCAGTTCTTC. It yields the protein CASSAGGVHEQFF.

Turning to this clonotype: One end of the junction fails to match germline, which may point to a read error. This rearrangement joins TRBV5-1 to TRBJ2-2; D not resolved. Germline CDR1 SGHRS, CDR2 YFSETQ. The CDR3 length is 15 residues. The CDR3: CASSLVGPKTGELFF. Written as DNA, the CDR3 is TGCGCCAGCAGCTTGGTCGGGCCGAAGACCGGGGAGCTGTTTTTT.

In this sample, this clonotype turned up a few times. V usage is TRBV6-5 and J usage is TRBJ1-5; D is uncertain. The germline V and J ends were trimmed by 1 base and 3 bases, with 7 bases remaining between them. CDR1 and CDR2 (germline): MNHEY, SVGAGI. This CDR3 region has 14 residues. CDR3 bases: TGTGCCAGCAGTTACTTGGGCTCCAATCAGCCCCAGCATTTT. This translates into CASSYLGSNQPQHF.

This clonotype showed up just a few times. The chain carries TRBV5-1 and TRBJ1-1, with 7 bases aligning to TRBD1. Germline CDR1 is SGHRS and CDR2 is YFSETQ. V shed 0 bases and J 1 base; nucleotides not matched to a gene: 3. The CDR3 is made up of 15 amino acids. The CDR3 region is CASSLVRGRNTEAFF. The CDR3 DNA reads TGCGCCAGCAGCTTGGTAAGGGGGCGGAACACTGAAGCTTTCTTT.

This clonotype has only one observation. The V gene is TRBV20-1, the J gene TRBJ1-2; TRBD1 is a possible D gene (6 bases). Germline V gene sequence: CDR1 DFQATT, CDR2 SNEGSKA (reference sequence). The V end lost 5 bases, the J end lost 4 bases, and 17 bases lay between the germline ends. CDR3 length equals 14 residues. CDR3 in amino acids: CSASGQSVGYGYTF. CDR3 coding DNA: TGCAGTGCTTCGGGACAATCTGTCGGCTATGGCTACACCTTC.

The V gene is TRBV7-2, the J gene TRBJ2-7; TRBD1 matches 9 bases. There are 16 residues in the CDR3. Germline CDR1 and CDR2: SGHTA and FQGNSA. J was trimmed by 0 bases and V by 5 bases; bases with no gene match: 8. CDR3 sequence reads: CASSPRGTGSSYEQYF. As DNA, the CDR3 is TGTGCCAGCAGCCCGAGAGGGACAGGGAGCTCCTACGAGCAGTACTTC.

The chain is built from TRBV29-1 and TRBJ2-3, with 9 nucleotides matching TRBD2. Germline CDR1 is SQVTM and CDR2 is ANQGSEA. V gave up 7 bases and J gave up 1 base; unmatched junction bases: 12. This CDR3 contains 16 residues. CDR3: CSAIIASSGGTDTQYF. DNA of the CDR3: TGCAGCGCAATCATAGCCTCTAGCGGGGGCACAGATACGCAGTATTTT.

As for this clonotype: Mismatch with germline at one junction end may stem from a read error. This sequence joins TRBV7-3 and TRBJ2-1; D uncertain. The CDR3 is made up of 15 amino acids. Germline-derived CDR1 and CDR2 are SGHTA and FQGTGA. The CDR3 nucleotides read TGTGCCAGCAGTTTAAGCAGAAGCTCCTACAATGAGCAGTTCTTC. Encoded protein: CASSLSRSSYNEQFF.

This clonotype was observed at least ten times. The chain uses TRBV4-3 and TRBJ2-7; 7 bases agree with TRBD2. With V trimmed by 0 bases and J by 0 bases, 8 bases remained unmatched. Germline lookup yields CDR1 LGHNA and CDR2 YSLEER. The CDR3 is 17 amino acids. The CDR3 protein is CASSQEGLREGSYEQYF. CDR3 nucleotides: TGCGCCAGCAGCCAAGAGGGCTTGAGGGAGGGCTCCTACGAGCAGTACTTC.

This clonotype was seen at least ten times. This sequence joins TRBV7-9 and TRBJ2-3, with 13 bases that match TRBD2. Germline CDR1 reads SEHNR; CDR2 reads FQNEAQ (reference sequence). After removal of 4 bases from V and 4 bases from J, the junction contained 2 bases not matched to a gene. The CDR3 length is 15 residues. This CDR3 is CASSSTSGGADTQYF. CDR3 nucleotides: TGTGCCAGCAGCTCTACTAGCGGGGGGGCAGATACGCAGTATTTT.

This clonotype has more than one count but fewer than ten. The J gene is TRBJ2-2, the V gene TRBV10-2; 10 bases are shared with TRBD1. Losses at the gene ends were 8 bases for V and 4 bases for J; bases not matched to a gene: 7. The CDR3 runs to 15 residues. CDR1 and CDR2 (germline): WSHSY, SAAADI. The CDR3 loop reads CASRDRGFSTGELFF. CDR3 sequence (DNA): TGCGCCAGCCGGGACAGGGGTTTTTCCACCGGGGAGCTGTTTTTT.

This clonotype showed up many times. The chain recombines TRBV29-1 with TRBJ2-5; the D is unclear. The germline V and J ends were trimmed by 5 bases and 5 bases, with 9 bases remaining between them. The germline gives CDR1 SQVTM, CDR2 ANQGSEA. This CDR3 comprises 11 residues. The CDR3, as DNA: TGCAGCGTTAGGCCCGTGGAGACCCAGTACTTC. Translation: CSVRPVETQYF. Combining the CDR3 with reference TRBV29-1 and TRBJ2-5 gives the whole variable domain SAVISQKPSRDICQRGTSLTIQCQVDSQVTMMFWYRQQPGQSLTLIATANQGSEATYESGFVIDKFPISRPNLTFSTLTVSNMSPEDSSIYLCSVRPVETQYFGPGTRLLVL.

The chain joins TRBV19 to TRBJ2-1, with D tentatively TRBD1 or TRBD2 (5 bases each). V was shortened by 2 bases and J by 6 bases, with 14 bases between the two germline ends. This CDR3 is built from 15 residues. Germline V lookup: CDR1 LNHDA, CDR2 SQIVND (reference sequence). This CDR3 is CASSILPGLTNEQFF. In DNA form, the CDR3 reads TGTGCCAGTAGTATATTGCCGGGGCTGACCAATGAGCAGTTCTTC.

This clonotype was picked up a small number of times. The CDR3: CASSLAPAGAQETQYF. DNA for the CDR3: TGCGCCAGCAGCTTGGCTCCAGCGGGGGCTCAAGAGACCCAGTACTTC. V gene TRBV5-1 combines with J gene TRBJ2-5; 8 nucleotides align to TRBD2. The V and J ends lost 0 bases and 2 bases, in that order; junction bases with no gene match: 6. Germline V gene data show CDR1 as SGHRS and CDR2 as YFSETQ. The CDR3 contains 16 residues.

In its sample, this clonotype was seen many times. The rearrangement uses TRBV20-1 and TRBJ2-5, with a tentative D call TRBD2 (7 bases). In germline, CDR1 is DFQATT, CDR2 SNEGSKA (reference sequence). The CDR3 consists of 15 residues. Deletions cut 4 bases from V and 2 bases from J, with 17 bases between. This chain's CDR3 is CSATPLAGAQETQYF. CDR3 sequence (DNA): TGCAGTGCTACCCCACTGGCGGGGGCTCAAGAGACCCAGTACTTC.

This clonotype was seen only a few times. The chain carries TRBV19 and TRBJ2-6; weak D call: TRBD2 (7 bases). Germline V CDR1 and CDR2: LNHDA, SQIVND (reference sequence). V was trimmed by 5 bases and J by 4 bases, leaving 18 bases between them. The CDR3 is 17 amino acids. In DNA form, the CDR3 reads TGTGCCAGTAGTCCAAAATTCGGGGGGCCCGGGGCCAACGTCCTGACTTTC. Translation: CASSPKFGGPGANVLTF.

This chain connects TRBV12-3 or TRBV12-4 to TRBJ1-6; D uncertain. This CDR3 is 14 amino acids long. Between the trimmed V and J ends, which lost 4 bases and 6 bases, there was a span of 10 bases. The DNA of the CDR3 is TGTGCCAGCAGTTCAGATCCGAGTAATTCACCCCTCCACTTT. It is translated as CASSSDPSNSPLHF.

This clonotype has just a few counts. The chain carries TRBV6-5 and TRBJ1-5; D gene unclear. Germline V gives CDR1 MNHEY, CDR2 SVGAGI. The CDR3 sequence is 13 residues long. The V gene lost 2 bases and the J gene lost 4 bases, with 6 bases spanning the gap. This CDR3 is CASSYMGNQPQHF. In DNA form, the CDR3 reads TGTGCCAGCAGTTACATGGGGAATCAGCCCCAGCATTTT.

This clonotype was detected a few times. The rearrangement joins TRBV20-1 to TRBJ2-3; no definite D call. This CDR3 region has 13 residues. Germline V CDR1 and CDR2: DFQATT, SNEGSKA (reference sequence). V lost 5 bases and J lost 2, with 11 bases in between. This CDR3 reads CSAQNLYTDTQYF. CDR3 sequence (DNA): TGCAGTGCTCAGAACCTATACACAGATACGCAGTATTTT.

With respect to this clonotype: It may be a read error: a sequence one base away is much more abundant. The chain joins TRBV5-1 to TRBJ2-2; D is possibly TRBD1 or TRBD2 (5 bases each). This CDR3 has 18 amino acids. Germline V gene lookup returns CDR1 SGHRS and CDR2 YFSETQ. The germline V and J ends were trimmed by 0 bases and 0 bases, with 15 bases remaining between them. The CDR3 loop reads CASSLVPTGPSNTGELFF. DNA for the CDR3: TGCGCCAGCAGCTTGGTACCCACGGGGCCTTCGAACACCGGGGAGCTGTTTTTT.

This clonotype was picked up many times. This sequence joins TRBV29-1 and TRBJ2-7; 7 bases agree with TRBD1. The V gene end was trimmed by 2 bases and the J gene end by 4 bases; junction bases not matched to a gene: 11. The CDR3 contains 15 residues. Germline loops: CDR1 SQVTM, CDR2 ANQGSEA. The CDR3 DNA sequence: TGCAGCGTTGAATTGGGACAGAGCTACAATTACGAGCAGTACTTC. This gives the protein CSVELGQSYNYEQYF.

This clonotype has a handful of counts. This chain joins TRBV18 and TRBJ2-3, with unresolved D. The germline gives CDR1 KGHSH, CDR2 LQKENI. CDR3 length: 15 residues. V dropped 9 bases and J dropped 2 bases, with 18 bases sitting between them. The CDR3 reads CASNWVAAYTDTQYF. DNA of the CDR3: TGTGCCAGTAACTGGGTAGCTGCGTACACAGATACGCAGTATTTT.

The table lists this clonotype with a few counts. The chain carries TRBV28 and TRBJ2-7, with unresolved D. This CDR3 comprises 15 residues. Germline V gene lookup returns CDR1 MDHEN and CDR2 SYDVKM. V shed 6 bases and J shed 3 bases, with 18 bases lying between them. The CDR3 sequence: CASSNVGRWNYEQYF. CDR3 sequence (DNA): TGTGCCAGCAGCAATGTGGGTCGCTGGAACTACGAGCAGTACTTC.